This T cell receptor (beta chain) was sequenced for a study of technical replicates of blood from several donors. After removal of 8 bases from V and 9 bases from J, the junction contained 4 bases not matched to a gene. CDR1 is MNHEY and CDR2 is SMNVEV in the germline V gene (reference sequence). The CDR3 spans 13 residues. Using immunoSEQ multiplex PCR, the repertoire was profiled, and TCRdb retains in-frame clones only, with some absent. Of tens of thousands of clones listed, about 95% are singletons. Sequencing was done on a sample of T cells isolated from PBMCs. The V and J genes are TRBV27 and TRBJ1-4, with 12 bases matching TRBD1. This TCR was sampled from a human donor in good health. The CDR3 DNA is TGTGCCAGCTGCCGGGACAGGGGGCAAAAACTGTTTTTT. It translates to CASCRDRGQKLFF.